This T cell receptor beta chain appears in the sequencing data of a study of a mutant IDH1 vaccine in newly diagnosed glioma. Study overall: Sex among treated patients split about 60% male, about 38% female; mean age was roughly 40 years. Radiotherapy, temozolomide, or both had been given previously, and both were given to most.

Generated by immunoSEQ multiplex PCR, the TCRdb table keeps only in-frame clones and is missing some. The table shows around 100,000 clones, with about four fifths occurring only once. Findings and limits, study-wide: Variations in leading peripheral T cell clonotypes appeared to have no connection with pseudoprogression.

V was trimmed by 0 bases and J by 5 bases, leaving 8 bases between them. CDR3 length: 13 amino acids. CDR1 is SGHRS, CDR2 YFSETQ, per germline. Comment on this clone: Its specificity is unknown.

The time point was: baseline, week 1 (first vaccination visit). Noted treatment: pre-vaccination baseline after standard-of-care therapy. Donor tumors were new WHO grade 3 or 4 IDH1-mutant, ATRX-lost astrocytomas. This receptor was obtained from a man aged 35 to 55 with glioma. Some clones in this sample may be carry-over from other donors' samples. The chain employs TRBV5-1 and TRBJ1-1; D is perhaps TRBD1 (5 bases). The sequencing here drew on PBMCs, taken from a glioma patient treated with radiotherapy, temozolomide or both. CDR3 in amino acids: CASSLATGTEAFF. In DNA, the CDR3 is TGCGCCAGCAGCTTGGCTACAGGAACTGAAGCTTTCTTT.